This T cell receptor (beta chain) was identified during a study of tissue T cells after allogeneic stem cell transplantation. TCRdb's table, derived via immunoSEQ multiplex PCR, lists solely in-frame clones and lacks some. The sample has 8,000 or so clones, 65% to 80% seen once. Germline loops: CDR1 MNHNS, CDR2 SASEGT. V shed 2 bases and J 2 bases; nucleotides not matched to a gene: 2. The CDR3 spans 14 residues. Notes on the study in general: Few T cell clones were shared across patients, but motif clusters showed tissue-specific shared signatures.

With respect to this clone: The antigen remains unidentified.

Autopsy tissues included GI tract, liver, skin and lymphoid organs. The sample in question was skin, obtained at autopsy. The TCR sequence derives from a male patient of 60 years or more with steroid-refractory graft-versus-host disease after an allogeneic stem cell transplant. Among the T cells, some may be from the graft donor. This sequence joins TRBV6-1 and TRBJ2-5, with 7 bases identical to TRBD1. The chain's CDR3 is CASSEWDRQETQYF. CDR3 bases: TGTGCCAGCAGTGAATGGGACAGACAAGAGACCCAGTACTTC.